The 21 T cell receptor beta chains in this list originate from one sample, sequenced in a study of blood T cells in healthy people across ages. Next came a second PCR, run for about 7 to 12 cycles, which used a sample-barcoded 5' primer along with a J-beta primer mix. One entry per CDR3 protein results from TCRdb running MiXCR on the 5' RACE reads. The sample holds about 730,000 distinct CDR3 sequences, roughly 43% seen once. What was sequenced was blood. These receptors were collected from a woman aged 55-70 years in good health.

This clonotype was detected many times. CDR3 residues: CSVGAQGNTDTQYF. In DNA form, the CDR3 reads TGCAGCGTTGGGGCCCAAGGGAACACAGATACGCAGTATTTT. V gene TRBV29-1 combines with J gene TRBJ2-3; D gene ambiguous. V lost 4 bases to trimming and J lost 2 bases, with 13 bases between them. The germline V gene has CDR1 SQVTM and CDR2 ANQGSEA. This CDR3 has 14 residues.

This chain joins TRBV5-1 and TRBJ2-4; TRBD2 agrees at 8 bases. The J call may be wrong; the DNA end is better matched by TRBJ2-7. The CDR3 has 14 amino acids. The germline CDR1 and CDR2 sequences are SGHRS and YFSETQ. CDR3 sequence: CASKVGSGSYEQYF. CDR3 sequence (DNA): TGCGCCAGCAAAGTTGGAAGCGGGAGCTACGAGCAGTACTTC.

V is TRBV4-1 and J is TRBJ2-1, with D uncertain. Trimming removed 0 bases at V and 5 bases at J, with 20 bases between. The CDR3 is made up of 18 amino acids. Germline CDR1 and CDR2: MGHRA and YSYEKL. DNA of the CDR3: TGCGCCAGCAGCCAAGATGGGTCGGTGGCCGGATGGCACAATGAGCAGTTCTTC. Its translation is CASSQDGSVAGWHNEQFF.

This chain joins TRBV27 and TRBJ2-1; D gene unclear. CDR1 and CDR2 from the germline V gene are MNHEY and SMNVEV (reference sequence). The CDR3 totals 13 residues. The ends were cut back, 3 bases at V and 5 bases at J, with 8 bases in the middle. CDR3 sequence reads: CASSFLRNNEQFF. CDR3 in DNA: TGTGCCAGCAGTTTCCTCAGGAACAATGAGCAGTTCTTC.

This clonotype was observed many times. This chain joins TRBV20-1 and TRBJ2-5; the match to TRBD1 covers 7 bases. J gave up 6 bases and V 4 bases, and 8 bases lay outside the gene matches. Germline CDR1 DFQATT, CDR2 SNEGSKA (reference sequence). The CDR3 spans 13 residues. The CDR3: CSATLTGRKTQYF. In DNA form, the CDR3 reads TGCAGTGCTACTTTGACAGGGCGTAAGACCCAGTACTTC.

This clonotype has a handful of counts. The V call is TRBV20-1, the J call TRBJ2-5; tentative D call: TRBD1 (6 bases). The CDR3 is 13 amino acids. V was shortened by 1 base and J by 5 bases, with 11 bases between the two germline ends. The germline gives CDR1 DFQATT, CDR2 SNEGSKA (reference sequence). CDR3 DNA: TGCAGTGCTAGAGTCCCAGGGGAGGAGACCCAGTACTTC. This translates into CSARVPGEETQYF.

DNA for the CDR3: TGTGCATTGTCCCGTGGCTCTGGGGCCAACGTCCTGACTTTC. Protein product: CALSRGSGANVLTF. The chain joins TRBV12-3 or TRBV12-4 to TRBJ2-6; no firm D call. The CDR3 sequence is 14 residues long.

Many counts were recorded for this clonotype. The V gene is TRBV11-3, the J gene TRBJ2-7, with D possibly being TRBD2 (6 bases). Trimming pared 5 bases from V and 6 bases from J, leaving 17 bases between. CDR1 SGHNT and CDR2 YENEEA come from the germline V gene. CDR3 size: 14 residues. The CDR3 DNA is TGTGCCAGCAGCCCCACCGCGGGACTGGGCGAGCAGTACTTC. As protein: CASSPTAGLGEQYF.

This clonotype came up many times. The CDR3 nucleotides read TGTGCCAGCAGCTTAGTGAGGCTAGCGGTTTACAATGAGCAGTTCTTC. Protein sequence: CASSLVRLAVYNEQFF. The genes are TRBV7-2 and TRBJ2-1; 7 nucleotides align to TRBD2. In germline, CDR1 is SGHTA, CDR2 FQGNSA. This CDR3 has 16 residues. The V and J ends lost 1 base and 4 bases, in that order; junction bases with no gene match: 7. The complete variable domain, with remaining parts taken from reference TRBV7-2 and TRBJ2-1, reads GAGVSQSPSNKVTEKGKDVELRCDPISGHTALYWYRQSLGQGLEFLIYFQGNSAPDKSGLPSDRFSAERTGGSVSTLTIQRTQQEDSAVYLCASSLVRLAVYNEQFFGPGTRLTVL.

In this sample, this clonotype turned up once. CDR3 protein: CASSSRASGYEQYF. As DNA, the CDR3 is TGTGCCAGCAGTTCCCGGGCTAGCGGATACGAGCAGTACTTC. This chain joins TRBV28 and TRBJ2-5; TRBD2 matches at 7 bases. The DNA end favors TRBJ2-7, so the J call may be wrong. The CDR3 is 14 residues long. CDR1 and CDR2 from the germline V gene are MDHEN and SYDVKM.

The J gene is TRBJ2-7, the V gene TRBV2; 7 bases agree with TRBD2. The V gene end was trimmed by 3 bases and the J gene end by 0 bases; junction bases not matched to a gene: 14. This CDR3 contains 18 residues. Germline loops: CDR1 SNHLY, CDR2 FYNNEI. The CDR3 DNA is TGTGCCAGCAGTGACGATTTAGGTAGCGGGCCTTCCTCCTACGAGCAGTACTTC. It codes for CASSDDLGSGPSSYEQYF.

This chain uses TRBV7-9 with TRBJ1-1; D not resolved. The CDR3 is 12 residues long. V was trimmed by 5 bases and J by 8 bases, leaving 12 bases between them. Germline V gene sequence: CDR1 SEHNR, CDR2 FQNEAQ (reference sequence). The CDR3, as DNA: TGTGCCAGCAGCCGACAACGTACCGAAGCTTTCTTT. It is translated as CASSRQRTEAFF.

This clonotype has more than one count but fewer than ten. The CDR3, as DNA: TGTGCCAGCAGTTTTGGGGGAGAGACCTACGAGCAGTACTTC. This translates into CASSFGGETYEQYF. The chain joins TRBV28 to TRBJ2-7; TRBD1 or TRBD2 may be the D gene (5 bases each). Trimming stripped 3 bases from V and 2 bases from J, with 11 bases between. The CDR3 is 14 residues long. Germline V gene data show CDR1 as MDHEN and CDR2 as SYDVKM.

This rearrangement joins TRBV5-6 to TRBJ2-1, with D perhaps matching TRBD2 (6 bases). With 4 bases removed from V and 13 bases from J, the gap between germline ends came to 18 bases. The CDR3 totals 13 residues. Germline V gives CDR1 SGHDT, CDR2 YYEEEE. In nucleotides, the CDR3 is TGTGCCAGCAGCCCCGGGAGCGTGGAGACCCAGTTCTTC. It encodes CASSPGSVETQFF.

There are a few counts of this clonotype. This rearrangement joins TRBV12-3 or TRBV12-4 to TRBJ2-7; 10 positions agree with TRBD1. CDR3 size: 15 residues. V lost 5 bases to trimming and J lost 4 bases; unmatched junction nucleotides: 8. The CDR3 DNA reads as TGTGCCAGCAGTCCCGGACAGGGGGGTATGTACGAGCAGTACTTC. This codes for CASSPGQGGMYEQYF.

This clonotype turned up a few times. The V call is TRBV13, the J call TRBJ2-7; no clear D. CDR1 and CDR2 (germline): PRHDT, FYEKMQ (reference sequence). V was cut by 0 bases and J by 4 bases, with 13 bases left in between. The CDR3 is 15 residues long. Here the CDR3 reads CASSLGPQVGYEQYF. CDR3 bases: TGTGCCAGCAGCTTAGGTCCCCAGGTGGGGTACGAGCAGTACTTC.

The rearrangement links TRBV4-3 to TRBJ2-1; TRBD2 aligns across 14 bases. This CDR3 has 17 amino acids. With 4 bases clipped from V and 7 bases from J, the junction kept 9 bases outside the gene matches. From germline, CDR1 is LGHNA and CDR2 YSLEER. CDR3 residues: CASSRGTSGRRVNEQFF. In DNA form, the CDR3 reads TGCGCCAGCAGCCGAGGGACTAGCGGGAGAAGGGTGAATGAGCAGTTCTTC.

The chain is built from TRBV6-4 and TRBJ2-1; D call uncertain. CDR1 is MRHNA, CDR2 SNTAGT, per germline. The CDR3 spans 16 residues. Between the trimmed V and J ends, which lost 2 bases and 5 bases, there was a span of 16 bases. The CDR3 region is CASSDPRPSLNNEQFF. The CDR3 DNA reads TGTGCCAGCAGTGACCCTCGGCCTAGTCTTAACAATGAGCAGTTCTTC.

Comments on this clonotype: A much larger clone differs by one base, so this may be a read error. The chain recombines TRBV7-2 with TRBJ2-4; TRBD2 agrees at 12 bases. V was pared by 3 bases and J by 13 bases, with 10 bases of the junction left unmatched. From germline, CDR1 is SGHTA and CDR2 FQGNSA. The CDR3 is made up of 15 amino acids. In DNA form, the CDR3 reads TGTGCCAGCAGCTTCCAGTCCGGGACTAGCGGGCCCCAGTACTTC. It specifies CASSFQSGTSGPQYF. Drawing the rest from reference TRBV7-2 and TRBJ2-4, the complete variable domain is GAGVSQSPSNKVTEKGKDVELRCDPISGHTALYWYRQSLGQGLEFLIYFQGNSAPDKSGLPSDRFSAERTGGSVSTLTIQRTQQEDSAVYLCASSFQSGTSGPQYFGAGTRLSVL.

This clonotype has just a few counts. The CDR3 bases are TGTGCCAGCAGTTTTTCTAGCGGGGGGTATTACGAGCAGTACTTC. Translation gives CASSFSSGGYYEQYF. The V gene is TRBV27, the J gene TRBJ2-7; TRBD2 matches at 11 bases. Germline V gene data show CDR1 as MNHEY and CDR2 as SMNVEV (reference sequence). J gave up 4 bases and V 3 bases, and 5 bases lay outside the gene matches. This CDR3 contains 15 residues.

This clonotype was observed at least ten times. V usage is TRBV7-9 and J usage is TRBJ2-3, with TRBD2 identical over 12 bases. The CDR3 length is 14 residues. V lost 4 bases and J lost 6; bases outside the gene matches: 2. The germline V gene has CDR1 SEHNR and CDR2 FQNEAQ (reference sequence). CDR3 sequence (DNA): TGTGCCAGCAGCTGGACTAGCGGGATTGATACGCAGTATTTT. It codes for CASSWTSGIDTQYF.